Below, 2 T cell receptor beta chains from the same sample are listed, as sequenced in a study of blood T cell repertoires in COVID-19. Sequencing used immunoSEQ multiplex PCR; TCRdb keeps in-frame clones, though not all of them. The table records 200,000 to 250,000 clones, 65% to 85% of them present only once. The sequenced sample was PBMCs or T cells enriched from blood (not recorded which). The receptors come from a man under 40 with acute COVID-19.

V gene TRBV10-3 combines with J gene TRBJ1-5; D is possibly TRBD1 (6 bases). Germline values: CDR1 ENHRY, CDR2 SYGVKD. The CDR3 runs to 14 residues. V was trimmed by 3 bases and J by 9 bases, leaving 15 bases between them. CDR3 nucleotide sequence: TGTGCCATCAGTGAATCAGGGGCGGAGGTGCCCCAGCATTTT. It encodes CAISESGAEVPQHF.

V and J are TRBV5-6 and TRBJ1-1; D not resolved. Germline V CDR1 and CDR2: SGHDT, YYEEEE. With 4 bases removed from V and 4 bases from J, the gap between germline ends came to 14 bases. The CDR3 has 14 residues. CDR3 amino acids: CASSPRLGPTEAFF. The DNA for the CDR3 is TGTGCCAGCAGCCCGAGATTGGGCCCCACTGAAGCTTTCTTT.